This entry is about one T cell receptor beta chain. The data stem from a study of T cell changes during pregnancy in multiple sclerosis. The CDR3 loop spans 15 amino acids. CDR1 is SGHAT and CDR2 is FQDESV in the germline V gene (reference sequence). Trimming shortened V by 5 bases and J by 2 bases, and 14 bases separated the two germline ends. This table comes from immunoSEQ multiplex PCR, and its TCRdb copy is limited to in-frame clones, with some not included. The table shows roughly 22,000 clones, with approximately 90% occurring only once. This TCR derives from a female donor in good health, enrolled as a control in a pregnancy study. Sequenced material: CD4+ T cells from peripheral blood mononuclear cells, taken after pregnancy. The chain carries TRBV11-1 and TRBJ2-3; D is ambiguous. CDR3 loop: CASSPHDIATDTQYF. The DNA for the CDR3 is TGTGCCAGCAGCCCCCATGACATTGCCACAGATACGCAGTATTTT.